This entry concerns a single T cell receptor beta chain. The antigen is unknown. The treatment is: 10-day PBMC culture with coronavirus spike peptide pools or control peptides (ViraFEST assay). The data derive from a study of vaccination and CD4 T cells after COVID-19. In the study overall: Post-COVID samples were collected a median around 100 days following diagnosis, spanning 35 to 161. Control cultures used a CEFX viral epitope pool, an HIV-1 Nef peptide pool, or no peptide.

The ends were cut back, 10 bases at V and 1 base at J, with 10 bases in the middle. The germline V gene has CDR1 SGHAT and CDR2 FQNNGV. The CDR3 runs to 12 residues. The Oncomine TCR Beta short-read assay sequenced DNA from cultured CD4+ T cells. TCRdb re-called the PCR reads with MiXCR, one entry per CDR3 protein. The sample contains 20,000 to 25,000 distinct CDR3 sequences, roughly 58% of which appear only once. Sequencing input: CD4+ T cells from blood, cultured in vitro. The V and J genes are TRBV11-2 and TRBJ1-1; no reliable D call. This clonotype was obtained from a human donor who had recovered from COVID-19. CDR3 residues: CATETKNTEAFF. The CDR3 bases are TGTGCCACAGAAACAAAGAACACTGAAGCTTTCTTT.